These 15 T cell receptor beta chains were all obtained from the same sample, sequenced in a study of CD8 T cells in ankylosing spondylitis. TCRdb analysed the 5' RACE reads with MiXCR anew, one entry per CDR3 protein. There are 150,000 to 250,000 distinct CDR3 sequences in the sample; about 13% occur only once, and about 15% lies in the top ten. Sequencing used blood, either unsorted or a sorted T cell fraction (not recorded which). The receptors were gathered from a male donor with ankylosing spondylitis or in good health (not recorded which).

This clonotype was seen a handful of times. This sequence joins TRBV4-1 and TRBJ1-1; D is possibly TRBD1 (5 bases). This CDR3 comprises 16 residues. V was shortened by 4 bases and J by 0 bases, with 15 bases between the two germline ends. Germline V gives CDR1 MGHRA, CDR2 YSYEKL. As DNA, the CDR3 is TGCGCCAGCAGCCTAGTGCAGGGACGGATGAACACTGAAGCTTTCTTT. Translation: CASSLVQGRMNTEAFF.

In this sample, this clonotype turned up a few times. CDR3 nucleotide sequence: TGTGCCAGCAGTGACACCGGGACGGGTACCTACGAGCAGTACTTC. Its protein product is CASSDTGTGTYEQYF. The J gene is TRBJ2-7, the V gene TRBV12-3 or TRBV12-4, with D perhaps matching TRBD1 or TRBD2 (5 bases each). The CDR3 is 15 residues long. Trimming stripped 5 bases from V and 2 bases from J, with 16 bases between.

This clonotype was recorded a few times. The chain combines TRBV2 with TRBJ2-1; no definite D call. The V and J ends lost 1 base and 9 bases respectively, with 13 bases between them. Germline V lookup: CDR1 SNHLY, CDR2 FYNNEI. This CDR3 spans 14 amino acids. CDR3 sequence (DNA): TGTGCCAGCAGTGAAGACCTCGGGCTTCGTGAGCAGTTCTTC. Translation: CASSEDLGLREQFF.

This clonotype was recorded at least ten times. V gene TRBV6-5 combines with J gene TRBJ2-3; D possibly uses TRBD1 or TRBD2 (5 bases each). Trimming removed 2 bases at V and 4 bases at J, with 13 bases between. The CDR3 spans 15 residues. CDR1 MNHEY and CDR2 SVGAGI come from the germline V gene. CDR3 in DNA: TGTGCCAGCAGTTACGCCTCAGGGACCGCAGATACGCAGTATTTT. Protein product: CASSYASGTADTQYF.

In its sample, this clonotype was seen many times. This sequence joins TRBV7-2 and TRBJ2-7; no firm D call. V was trimmed by 1 base and J by 1 base, leaving 2 bases between them. The V gene's germline CDR1 is SGHTA and CDR2 FQGNSA. This CDR3 is built from 12 residues. The CDR3 sequence is CASSLVSYEQYF. The CDR3 coding sequence is TGTGCCAGCAGCTTAGTATCCTACGAGCAGTACTTC.

This clonotype has just a few counts. V is TRBV3-1 and J is TRBJ2-1; the D gene is possibly TRBD2 (5 bases). This CDR3 has 16 amino acids. Trimming pared 3 bases from V and 6 bases from J, leaving 18 bases between. In germline, CDR1 is LGHDT, CDR2 YNNKEL (reference sequence). CDR3 sequence: CASSHPLNVGVNEQFF. Written as DNA, the CDR3 is TGTGCCAGCAGCCACCCACTCAACGTCGGGGTCAATGAGCAGTTCTTC.

This chain joins TRBV5-6 and TRBJ2-7, with TRBD2 as a possible D gene (5 bases). Deletions cut 0 bases from V and 2 bases from J, with 12 bases between. The CDR3 has 15 residues. Germline assignment: CDR1 SGHDT and CDR2 YYEEEE. CDR3 coding DNA: TGTGCCAGCAGCTTGGCCGTCGGAGGCACCTACGAGCAGTACTTC. Its protein product is CASSLAVGGTYEQYF. The full variable domain, rest sourced from reference TRBV5-6 and TRBJ2-7, is DAGVTQSPTHLIKTRGQQVTLRCSPKSGHDTVSWYQQALGQGPQFIFQYYEEEERQRGNFPDRFSGHQFPNYSSELNVNALLLGDSALYLCASSLAVGGTYEQYFGPGTRLTVT.

At least ten counts were recorded for this clonotype. The chain has TRBV12-3 or TRBV12-4 and TRBJ2-1, with a tentative D call TRBD1 (6 bases). The CDR3 runs 15 residues. Trimming pared 2 bases from V and 0 bases from J, leaving 8 bases between. The CDR3 loop reads CASSLTGSSYNEQFF. CDR3 DNA: TGTGCCAGCAGTTTAACAGGGAGCTCCTACAATGAGCAGTTCTTC.

For the CDR3, the DNA is TGTGCCAGCAGCCCGGACGGACCGGACGAGCAGTACTTC. As protein: CASSPDGPDEQYF. The chain employs TRBV5-5 and TRBJ2-7; D gene uncertain. The CDR3 loop spans 13 amino acids. Trimming removed 4 bases from V and 5 bases from J, with 13 bases in between. CDR1 and CDR2 from the germline V gene are SGHKS and YYEKEE (reference sequence).

This clonotype has only a few counts. V and J are TRBV30 and TRBJ1-1; D is undetermined. The CDR3 is made up of 15 amino acids. V lost 1 base to trimming and J lost 5 bases, with 17 bases between them. Germline CDR1 reads GTSNPN; CDR2 reads SVGIG (reference sequence). Here the CDR3 DNA reads TGTGCCTGGAGTGGCCCGGAGGGATTCAGGACTGAAGCTTTCTTT. As protein: CAWSGPEGFRTEAFF.

The chain uses TRBV13 and TRBJ1-1, with TRBD1 matching 7 bases. CDR1 and CDR2 from the germline V gene are PRHDT and FYEKMQ (reference sequence). Losses at the gene ends were 5 bases for V and 1 base for J; bases not matched to a gene: 7. This CDR3 is built from 15 residues. CDR3 amino acids: CASSLRDSPNTEAFF. CDR3 nucleotide sequence: TGTGCCAGCAGCCTACGGGACAGCCCGAACACTGAAGCTTTCTTT.

This clonotype occurred a few times. The chain couples TRBV29-1 to TRBJ2-2; 7 positions agree with TRBD2. Germline CDR1 reads SQVTM; CDR2 reads ANQGSEA. The V and J ends lost 6 bases and 6 bases, in that order; junction bases with no gene match: 7. The CDR3 extends over 13 amino acids. This chain's CDR3 is CSVRLAGPGELFF. The CDR3 nucleotides read TGCAGCGTAAGACTAGCTGGGCCCGGGGAGCTGTTTTTT.

This clonotype was picked up a small number of times. The chain is built from TRBV20-1 and TRBJ2-7, with a possible D match to TRBD1 (6 bases). This CDR3 spans 13 amino acids. V lost 7 bases, J lost 0 bases, and 13 bases lay in between. Germline V gene lookup returns CDR1 DFQATT and CDR2 SNEGSKA (reference sequence). CDR3 region: CSGRAGASYEQYF. The CDR3 DNA sequence: TGCAGTGGTCGGGCAGGGGCCTCCTACGAGCAGTACTTC.

This clonotype was seen only a few times. The chain carries TRBV29-1 and TRBJ2-4, with no clear D. This CDR3 has 13 residues. V was clipped by 7 bases and J by 2 bases, with 12 bases between them. Germline CDR1 reads SQVTM; CDR2 reads ANQGSEA. The CDR3, as DNA: TGCAGCGGACTCGAAGGGACCAAAAACATTCAGTACTTC. It translates to CSGLEGTKNIQYF.

This clonotype occurred a few times. The rearrangement links TRBV5-1 to TRBJ1-2; D uncertain. The CDR3 is made up of 13 amino acids. Germline assignment: CDR1 SGHRS and CDR2 YFSETQ. Trimming removed 0 bases from V and 4 bases from J, with 7 bases in between. The CDR3 protein is CASSLGRFYGYTF. The CDR3 nucleotides read TGCGCCAGCAGCTTGGGGCGGTTCTATGGCTACACCTTC.